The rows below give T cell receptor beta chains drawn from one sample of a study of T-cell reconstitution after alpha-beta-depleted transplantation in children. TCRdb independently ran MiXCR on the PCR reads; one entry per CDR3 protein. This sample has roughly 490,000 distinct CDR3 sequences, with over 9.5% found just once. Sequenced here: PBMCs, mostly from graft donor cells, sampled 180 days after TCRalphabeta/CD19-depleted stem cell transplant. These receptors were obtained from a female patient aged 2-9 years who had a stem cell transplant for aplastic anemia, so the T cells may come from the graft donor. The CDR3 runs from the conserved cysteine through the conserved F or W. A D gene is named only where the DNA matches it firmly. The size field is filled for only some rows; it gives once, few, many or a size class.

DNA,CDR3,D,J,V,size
TGCAGCGTTGTGTCCTTGACAGGTCGCGGGGGGACCCAGTACTTC,CSVVSLTGRGGTQYF,-,TRBJ2-5,TRBV29-1,many
TGCGCCAGCAGCTTGGCCGAAAGCGGGACCTACACCGGGGAGCTGTTTTTT,CASSLAESGTYTGELFF,TRBD2,TRBJ2-2,TRBV5-1,few
TGTGCCAGCAGCCCCGGGACTAGCGGGAGAGATGAGCAGTTCTTC,CASSPGTSGRDEQFF,TRBD2,TRBJ2-1,TRBV27,many
TGTGCCAGCAGCCCGGGAGAGGTTAGCAATCAGCCCCAGCATTTT,CASSPGEVSNQPQHF,-,TRBJ1-5,TRBV7-9,many
TGCGCCAGCAGCTTTGACGACGGGAGCTCCTACAATGAGCAGTTCTTC,CASSFDDGSSYNEQFF,-,TRBJ2-1,TRBV5-1,few
TGCAGTGCTAGAGACGCCGGGACTAGCGGCTACTACGAGCAGTACTTC,CSARDAGTSGYYEQYF,TRBD2,TRBJ2-7,TRBV20-1,-
TGCAGTGCGTTGGACAGGGGAGCAAACACCATATATTTT,CSALDRGANTIYF,TRBD1,TRBJ1-3,TRBV20-1,few
TGTGCCAGCAGCCAAGATTGGGGGGCAGGCACTGAAGCTTTCTTT,CASSQDWGAGTEAFF,-,TRBJ1-1,TRBV14,-
TGCAGTGCTAGTTTTACGACAGCTGCCCAGCCCCAGCATTTT,CSASFTTAAQPQHF,-,TRBJ1-5,TRBV20-1,-
TGCGCCAGCAGCTTGGATGCGGCGGGACGTGGCGCTGAAGCTTTCTTT,CASSLDAAGRGAEAFF,-,TRBJ1-1,TRBV5-1,many
TGTGCCAGCAGCACGAGACAGGGGTCGAACACTGAAGCTTTCTTT,CASSTRQGSNTEAFF,TRBD1,TRBJ1-1,TRBV7-2,-
TGTGCCAGCAGTTTAGGGCGGGGTCTTTTCGAAAAACTGTTTTTT,CASSLGRGLFEKLFF,-,TRBJ1-4,TRBV12-3/TRBV12-4,-
TGTGCCAGCAGCTTAGTCTGGCTTAACGAGAGGGGGAATGAGCAGTTCTTC,CASSLVWLNERGNEQFF,-,TRBJ2-1,TRBV11-2,-
TGTGCCAGCAGCCTTCGAGCTTACGAGCAGTACTTC,CASSLRAYEQYF,-,TRBJ2-7,TRBV28,many
TGTGCCAGTAGTACCTCTCATATAACTACTTACCCAACCTACGAGCAGTACTTC,CASSTSHITTYPTYEQYF,-,TRBJ2-7,TRBV19,-
TGTGCCAGCAGCCAAAGCAGTTACTCTGGGGCCAACGTCCTGACTTTC,CASSQSSYSGANVLTF,-,TRBJ2-6,TRBV6-2/TRBV6-3,-
TGCAGCGCATGGGGACTAGCTTATCGCACAGATACGCAGTATTTT,CSAWGLAYRTDTQYF,TRBD2,TRBJ2-3,TRBV29-1,many
TGTGCCACCAGCAGAGATACGGCCTACGAGCAGTACTTC,CATSRDTAYEQYF,-,TRBJ2-7,TRBV15,-
TGTGCCAGCGGAGACAGAGAGACCCAGTACTTC,CASGDRETQYF,-,TRBJ2-5,TRBV12-3/TRBV12-4,few
TGTGCCAGCACCCTCTTCGGGCGGAGCACAGATACGCAGTATTTT,CASTLFGRSTDTQYF,-,TRBJ2-3,TRBV6-2/TRBV6-3,-
TGTGCCAGCACCCGAAGGGGGGACCTAGAGACCCAGTACTTC,CASTRRGDLETQYF,-,TRBJ2-5,TRBV6-1,once
TGCAGCGTTGTGTGGACAGGTTATGGCTACACCTTC,CSVVWTGYGYTF,TRBD1,TRBJ1-2,TRBV29-1,few
TGTGCCAGCAGCTTAGGCATATTGGAGCGGACCCAGTACTTC,CASSLGILERTQYF,-,TRBJ2-5,TRBV7-2,many
TGTGCCAGCAAAGATGGAGGACTAGCGTCCTACGAGCAGTACTTC,CASKDGGLASYEQYF,TRBD2,TRBJ2-7,TRBV12-3/TRBV12-4,many
TGTGCCAGCAGCTTAGGAGCGGGACTAGCGGGAGGGTTTCCCTACAATGAGCAGTTCTTC,CASSLGAGLAGGFPYNEQFF,TRBD2,TRBJ2-1,TRBV11-2,few
TGCAGCGTTGCCCTTAGCGGGAGAGGAATAGATACGCAGTATTTT,CSVALSGRGIDTQYF,TRBD2,TRBJ2-3,TRBV29-1,many
TGCAGTGCTAGAGGTAGGGCCAATCAGCCCCAGCATTTT,CSARGRANQPQHF,-,TRBJ1-5,TRBV20-1,-
TGTGCCAGCAGTTACAGGGTCAGCAGGGGGGAGACCCAGTACTTC,CASSYRVSRGETQYF,TRBD1,TRBJ2-5,TRBV6-5,many
TGTGCCAGCAGCTTTGAACCGGGACAAATTCAGTACTTC,CASSFEPGQIQYF,-,TRBJ2-4,TRBV5-6,-
TGTGCCAGCACCCCTCTGGGAATTTCGGGGGCCAACGTCCTGACTTTC,CASTPLGISGANVLTF,-,TRBJ2-6,TRBV12-3/TRBV12-4,-
TGCAGAAGAATGGTCGAGCAGTACTTC,CRRMVEQYF,-,TRBJ2-7,TRBV20-1,-
TGTGCCAGCAGAGCCGGGACTAGCGGGAGGAATGAGCAGTTCTTC,CASRAGTSGRNEQFF,TRBD2,TRBJ2-1,TRBV28,few
TGTGCCACCAGTGACGGTGGGGAGGCCGTGTATCAGTATTTT,CATSDGGEAVYQYF,-,TRBJ2-3,TRBV24-1,-
TGTGCCAGCAGCGTAGGAGGGGCCTCATCCTACGAGCAGTACTTC,CASSVGGASSYEQYF,-,TRBJ2-7,TRBV9,many
TGTGCCAGTAGTACTCGACACGGTGACGAAGCTTTCTTT,CASSTRHGDEAFF,-,TRBJ1-1,TRBV19,-
TGCAGCGTTGGGGACTCCAACGTCCTGACTTTC,CSVGDSNVLTF,-,TRBJ2-6,TRBV29-1,few